By share, the clone carrying this T cell receptor beta chain ranks as medium-sized. There are 16 residues in the CDR3. Trimming at V came to 11 bases and at J to 1 base, leaving 12 bases not matched to a gene. Germline CDR1 is ENHRY and CDR2 is SYGVKD. The sample comes from a study of neurological immune-mediated disorders. Via MiXCR, TCRdb re-called the 5' RACE reads, giving one row per CDR3 protein. The table shows tens of thousands of distinct CDR3 sequences, with 3% to 4% occurring only once. The TCR comes from a man aged 25 to 40 with multiple sclerosis. Sequenced sample: PBMCs. This chain connects TRBV10-3 to TRBJ2-1; 9 bases fit TRBD1. The CDR3 spells CASFPAGTGSYNEQFF. The DNA for the CDR3 is TGTGCCTCCTTCCCCGCCGGGACAGGGTCCTACAATGAGCAGTTCTTC.